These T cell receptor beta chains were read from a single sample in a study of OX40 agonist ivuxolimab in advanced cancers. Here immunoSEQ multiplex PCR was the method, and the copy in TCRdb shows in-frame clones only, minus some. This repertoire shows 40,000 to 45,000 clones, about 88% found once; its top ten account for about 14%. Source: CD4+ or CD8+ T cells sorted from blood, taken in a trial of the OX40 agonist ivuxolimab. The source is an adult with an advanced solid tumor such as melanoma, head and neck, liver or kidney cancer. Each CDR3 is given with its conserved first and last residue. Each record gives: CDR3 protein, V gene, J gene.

CDR3 protein: CASSDAGPNREQYF; V gene: TRBV6-6; J gene: TRBJ2-7
CDR3 protein: CASSEALTYNEQFF; V gene: TRBV2; J gene: TRBJ2-1
CDR3 protein: CASSSLRRADTQYF; V gene: TRBV5-1; J gene: TRBJ2-3
CDR3 protein: CQSKWSTSFPYEQYF; V gene: TRBV19; J gene: TRBJ2-7
CDR3 protein: CASSHQGGGGLTF; V gene: TRBV4-2; J gene: TRBJ2-6
CDR3 protein: CASSLSAGLYEQYF; V gene: TRBV11-2; J gene: TRBJ2-7
CDR3 protein: CASRRQGHSNQPQHF; V gene: TRBV6-5; J gene: TRBJ1-5
CDR3 protein: CAISESKIQGTFYF; V gene: TRBV10-3; J gene: TRBJ2-7
CDR3 protein: CAWRIFGFQETQYF; V gene: TRBV30; J gene: TRBJ2-5
CDR3 protein: CASSAVGQGVAEQYF; V gene: TRBV18; J gene: TRBJ2-7
CDR3 protein: CASSPVYGMGISYEQYF; V gene: TRBV5-5; J gene: TRBJ2-7
CDR3 protein: CASSPPRTTTDTQYF; V gene: TRBV18; J gene: TRBJ2-3
CDR3 protein: CASSPMPAITNYGYTF; V gene: TRBV11-2; J gene: TRBJ1-2
CDR3 protein: CASSYSASGSTDTQYF; V gene: TRBV6-6; J gene: TRBJ2-3
CDR3 protein: CAWSTGTPSYNEQFF; V gene: TRBV30; J gene: TRBJ2-1
CDR3 protein: CAWRPPDRDLTNEQYF; V gene: TRBV30; J gene: TRBJ2-7
CDR3 protein: CTSSQAGAKNIQYF; V gene: TRBV1; J gene: TRBJ2-4
CDR3 protein: CAWSVTGHRPFYNEQFF; V gene: TRBV30; J gene: TRBJ2-1
CDR3 protein: CSPLGLVAGEYEQFF; V gene: TRBV29-1; J gene: TRBJ2-1
CDR3 protein: CASSLFDRAGANVLTF; V gene: TRBV7-9; J gene: TRBJ2-6
CDR3 protein: CASSLGGRMNTEAFF; V gene: TRBV28; J gene: TRBJ1-1
CDR3 protein: CASSEFSGYTEAFF; V gene: TRBV25-1; J gene: TRBJ1-1
CDR3 protein: CASSLGGSTGELFF; V gene: TRBV7-2; J gene: TRBJ2-2
CDR3 protein: CATSARGRWETQYF; V gene: TRBV15; J gene: TRBJ2-5
CDR3 protein: CASSIQIRGASPLHF; V gene: TRBV11-2; J gene: TRBJ1-6
CDR3 protein: CASRWRDSTNEKLFF; V gene: TRBV5-1; J gene: TRBJ1-4
CDR3 protein: CASSSGLAGVTGELFF; V gene: TRBV9; J gene: TRBJ2-2
CDR3 protein: CASSLSPNTEAFF; V gene: TRBV5-1; J gene: TRBJ1-1
CDR3 protein: CATSGMSQPQHF; V gene: TRBV6-5; J gene: TRBJ1-5
CDR3 protein: CASSRGTVDTQYF; V gene: TRBV14; J gene: TRBJ2-3
CDR3 protein: CASSLSLGEGYEQYF; V gene: TRBV27; J gene: TRBJ2-7
CDR3 protein: CASSVSGRTDFYGYTF; V gene: TRBV19; J gene: TRBJ1-2
CDR3 protein: CASSLQGSNQPQHF; V gene: TRBV7-9; J gene: TRBJ1-5
CDR3 protein: CASKVWSSQRGTQYF; V gene: TRBV2; J gene: TRBJ2-5
CDR3 protein: CASSLAGGLGKNIQYF; V gene: TRBV7-2; J gene: TRBJ2-4
CDR3 protein: CASSLSVGEQYF; V gene: TRBV28; J gene: TRBJ2-7
CDR3 protein: CASSLDLDRDTQYF; V gene: TRBV11-3; J gene: TRBJ2-3
CDR3 protein: CASSSGQGTGELFF; V gene: TRBV7-3; J gene: TRBJ2-2
CDR3 protein: CASSPWLEETQYF; V gene: TRBV18; J gene: TRBJ2-5
CDR3 protein: CSARLDTQYF; V gene: TRBV20-1; J gene: TRBJ2-3
CDR3 protein: CASSVNYGYTF; V gene: TRBV7-2; J gene: TRBJ1-2
CDR3 protein: CASSTTGGETGELFF; V gene: TRBV6-6; J gene: TRBJ2-2
CDR3 protein: CASSEGSNQPQHF; V gene: TRBV6-4; J gene: TRBJ1-5